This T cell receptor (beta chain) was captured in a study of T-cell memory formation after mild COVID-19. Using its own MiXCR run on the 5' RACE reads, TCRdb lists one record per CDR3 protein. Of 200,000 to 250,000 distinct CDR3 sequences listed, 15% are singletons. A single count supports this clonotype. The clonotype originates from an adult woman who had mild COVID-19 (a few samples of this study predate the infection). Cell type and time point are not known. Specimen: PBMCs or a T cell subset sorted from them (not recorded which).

CDR3 sequence reads: CASSVDEGRSNSPLHF. The CDR3 DNA is TGTGCCAGCAGCGTAGACGAAGGCAGATCCAATTCACCCCTCCACTTT. The genes are TRBV9 and TRBJ1-6; D not resolved. V shed 0 bases and J shed 7 bases, with 14 bases lying between them. The CDR3 sequence is 16 residues long. From germline, CDR1 is SGDLS and CDR2 YYNGEE.